The 17 T cell receptor beta chains below come from one sample, sequenced in a study of blood T cells in healthy people across ages. The second PCR ran about 6 to 11 cycles with a sample-barcoded 5' primer and J-beta primers. TCRdb redid the calling of the 5' RACE reads with MiXCR, one entry per CDR3 protein. The table includes about 1 million distinct CDR3 sequences, 45% detected once. What was sequenced was blood. Every receptor here comes from a woman aged 60 to 75 in good health.

This clonotype showed up just a few times. The chain recombines TRBV28 with TRBJ2-1; D is perhaps TRBD1 or TRBD2 (6 bases each). This CDR3 is 16 amino acids long. Trimming removed 8 bases from V and 7 bases from J, with 24 bases in between. Per germline, CDR1 MDHEN and CDR2 SYDVKM. The CDR3 sequence: CASRSRAGQGRNEQFF. CDR3 DNA: TGTGCCAGCCGATCCCGGGCAGGGCAGGGGAGGAATGAGCAGTTCTTC.

As for this clonotype: The germline gene is not matched at one end of the junction; a read error may be the cause. The chain employs TRBV25-1 and TRBJ1-2, with D uncertain. The CDR3 has 14 residues. The germline V gene has CDR1 MGHDK and CDR2 SYGVNS. CDR3 nucleotides: TGTGCCTGCAGTGGTACCCGGGCAAACTATGGCTACACCTTC. Protein product: CACSGTRANYGYTF.

The CDR3 sequence: CSVIPPGQQYNEQFF. The DNA for the CDR3 is TGCAGCGTTATACCTCCGGGACAGCAGTACAATGAGCAGTTCTTC. The V gene is TRBV29-1, the J gene TRBJ2-1; 7 nucleotides line up with TRBD1. The germline gives CDR1 SQVTM, CDR2 ANQGSEA. Trimming at V came to 5 bases and at J to 4 bases, leaving 11 bases not matched to a gene. The CDR3 covers 15 residues.

Notes on this clonotype: The junction departs from the called germline gene at one end, perhaps through a read error. The rearrangement joins TRBV20-1 to TRBJ2-7, with a tentative D call TRBD2 (6 bases). The DNA end is more similar to TRBJ2-5, so the J call may be wrong. This CDR3 region has 16 residues. Germline V gene data show CDR1 as DFQATT and CDR2 as SNEGSKA (reference sequence). The CDR3 here is CSASVSSVSSGSTQYF. For the CDR3, the DNA is TGCAGCGCTAGTGTGTCTAGCGTATCCAGTGGTTCGACCCAGTACTTC.

This chain uses TRBV6-1 with TRBJ1-5; no clear D. Germline V gives CDR1 MNHNS, CDR2 SASEGT. Trimming shortened V by 7 bases and J by 0 bases, and 16 bases separated the two germline ends. This CDR3 has 16 amino acids. The CDR3 sequence is CASTSAVTYSNQPQHF. The CDR3 nucleotides are TGTGCCAGCACTTCCGCAGTTACTTATAGCAATCAGCCCCAGCATTTT.

This chain joins TRBV20-1 and TRBJ1-2; D is unresolved. Germline CDR1 DFQATT, CDR2 SNEGSKA (reference sequence). The V and J ends lost 3 bases and 7 bases respectively, with 6 bases between them. This CDR3 comprises 10 residues. CDR3 bases: TGCAGTGCTAGGCGTAGTGGCTACACCTTC. It specifies CSARRSGYTF.

This chain links TRBV7-6 with TRBJ2-1; D possibly uses TRBD1 or TRBD2 (5 bases each). The J call could be wrong; TRBJ2-7 is a better fit for the DNA end. The germline V gene encodes CDR1 SGHVS and CDR2 FNYEAQ. The CDR3 has 15 amino acids. This chain's CDR3 is CASSPRDVRNNEQYF. CDR3 nucleotides: TGTGCCAGCAGCCCCCGGGACGTAAGAAACAATGAGCAGTACTTC.

This clonotype was recorded a few times. The gene calls are TRBV9 and TRBJ2-7; 12 bases line up with TRBD2. V trimming: 3 bases; J trimming: 2 bases; junction bases outside the gene matches: 15. The CDR3 is 19 residues long. Per germline, CDR1 SGDLS and CDR2 YYNGEE. CDR3 coding DNA: TGTGCCAGCAGCGCGATACAGGTTGGACTAGCGGGACACACCTACGAGCAGTACTTC. Protein sequence: CASSAIQVGLAGHTYEQYF.

Only a few counts were recorded for this clonotype. J is TRBJ1-5 and V is TRBV20-1; D is undetermined. V shed 1 base and J shed 6 bases, with 16 bases lying between them. Germline V CDR1 and CDR2: DFQATT, SNEGSKA (reference sequence). CDR3 length: 15 amino acids. CDR3 in DNA: TGCAGTGCTAGAGCTCGGGATTTACCCTTTCAGCCCCAGCATTTT. This sequence encodes CSARARDLPFQPQHF.

On this clonotype itself: This likely came from a read error, as a far larger clone is one base away. The J gene is TRBJ1-5, the V gene TRBV12-3 or TRBV12-4; 9 bases match TRBD1. The length of the CDR3 is 13 residues. CDR3: CTSRGTGNQPQHF. The CDR3 DNA reads as TGTACCAGCAGAGGGACAGGGAATCAGCCCCAGCATTTT.

The chain has TRBV10-3 and TRBJ1-6, with TRBD1 matching over 12 bases. The CDR3 is 15 amino acids. With 5 bases clipped from V and 9 bases from J, the junction kept 5 bases outside the gene matches. Looked up from germline, CDR1 is ENHRY and CDR2 is SYGVKD. The CDR3 DNA sequence: TGTGCCATCAGTCGGGACAGGGGGCCAGGTTCACCCCTCCACTTT. Translated: CAISRDRGPGSPLHF.

The V gene is TRBV12-3 or TRBV12-4, the J gene TRBJ1-2, with a possible D match to TRBD1 (5 bases). The CDR3 length is 13 residues. The V end lost 1 base, the J end lost 7 bases, and 10 bases lay between the germline ends. CDR3 coding DNA: TGTGCCAGCAGTTTAGAGTGGAGGGGTGGCTACACCTTC. Translation: CASSLEWRGGYTF.

The chain is built from TRBV5-1 and TRBJ2-1; D is possibly TRBD1 (5 bases). CDR3 length: 14 amino acids. Deletions cut 4 bases from V and 6 bases from J, with 14 bases between. CDR1 is SGHRS and CDR2 is YFSETQ in the germline V gene. CDR3 bases: TGCGCCAGCAGCCGGTCCCAGGGAAGCAATGAGCAGTTCTTC. Translating it yields CASSRSQGSNEQFF.

This clonotype was seen a few times. V is TRBV29-1 and J is TRBJ2-1, with 9 bases identical to TRBD1. Germline V gene lookup returns CDR1 SQVTM and CDR2 ANQGSEA. Germline trimming cut 3 bases from V and 10 bases from J; bases unmatched to any gene: 4. CDR3 length equals 12 residues. CDR3 in DNA: TGCAGCGTTGAGAGGGGACAGGGAGAGCAGTTCTTC. It is translated as CSVERGQGEQFF.

This clonotype was observed a handful of times. The chain carries TRBV14 and TRBJ2-5; maybe TRBD1 (7 bases). The J call is in doubt because the DNA end fits TRBJ2-7 better. This CDR3 has 14 residues. The germline gives CDR1 SGHDN, CDR2 FVKESK. Written as DNA, the CDR3 is TGTGCCAGCAGCCAAGATTACAGGGGAGGCGAGCAGTACTTC. Protein: CASSQDYRGGEQYF.

This clonotype has just a few counts. This chain links TRBV14 with TRBJ2-3, with D perhaps TRBD2 (6 bases). V lost 6 bases and J lost 10, with 14 bases in between. CDR3 length: 12 residues. Germline lookup yields CDR1 SGHDN and CDR2 FVKESK. CDR3 bases: TGTGCCAGCAGTCCTAGCGCGACGGCGCAGTATTTT. Translated: CASSPSATAQYF.

The CDR3 loop reads CAISDFYGYTF. CDR3 coding DNA: TGTGCCATCAGTGATTTCTATGGCTACACCTTC. The chain recombines TRBV10-3 with TRBJ1-2; unclear D gene. The germline V gene has CDR1 ENHRY and CDR2 SYGVKD. V was cut by 3 bases and J by 4 bases, with 3 bases left in between. The CDR3 sequence is 11 residues long.